The sequence of this TCR beta chain was determined in a study of T cells after posttransplantation cyclophosphamide. Treatment was busulfan-fludarabine conditioning, a marrow graft, and cyclophosphamide on days +3 and +4. The CDR3 contains 13 residues. V lost 6 bases, J lost 3 bases, and 9 bases lay in between. The germline CDR1 and CDR2 sequences are SGHAT and FQDESV (reference sequence). Profiling relied on immunoSEQ multiplex PCR, and the TCRdb table lists in-frame clones only, not all of them. The repertoire consists of approximately 4,100 clones, none detected only once. Ten or more counts support this clone.

Sequenced material: PBMCs, taken after allogeneic stem cell transplant with posttransplant cyclophosphamide. This TCR was recovered from a female patient between 18 and 30 years old who received an allogeneic stem cell transplant from an unrelated donor, was CMV-positive, and had acute GVHD only. Some T cells may arise from the graft donor. This chain joins TRBV11-1 and TRBJ1-5, with D uncertain. For the CDR3, the DNA is TGTGCCAGCAGTCGCAGGAACAATCAGCCCCAGCATTTT. As protein: CASSRRNNQPQHF.